This T cell receptor (beta chain) was captured in a study of cytomegalovirus exposure and HLA in healthy donors. Findings and limits, study-wide: Sequence variants that were highly shared formed a cluster that was likely a sequencing artifact. More clonal expansion characterized HLA-associated TCR beta chains than equally common others in a later analysis. HLA restriction was apparent for most CMV-associated TCR beta chains in a later analysis.

Primers: 60 Vbeta forward and 13 Jbeta reverse. The table came from immunoSEQ multiplex PCR; TCRdb's copy has only in-frame clones and leaves some out. The data hold under 150,000 clones, with around 77% observed a single time. Note on this clone: Antigen: not known.

The TCR was taken from a woman between 45 and 65 years old in good health and CMV-seronegative. Sequenced material: PBMCs.

CDR3 coding DNA: TGTGCCAGCAGACAGGAGGGGAACTACGAGCAGTACTTC. Translation: CASRQEGNYEQYF. The J gene is TRBJ2-7, the V gene TRBV5-4; the D gene is possibly TRBD2 (6 bases). Trimming took 5 bases from V and 3 from J, leaving 12 bases between them. Per germline, CDR1 SGHNT and CDR2 YYREEE (reference sequence). There are 13 residues in the CDR3.